This T cell receptor beta chain comes out of a study of blood T cell repertoires in COVID-19. In the study overall: From the United States, Italy and Spain came samples of acute and convalescent COVID-19. T cells, B-cell-depleted T cells, or PBMCs provided the cDNA or gDNA that served as material.

Those enrolled, adults aged roughly 18 to 100 years, came from some 23 US areas. In the authors' methods: For nucleated cells, counts were estimated from reference gene primer amplification. Method: immunoSEQ multiplex PCR; TCRdb's copy keeps in-frame clones and lacks some. V, J and clone size are taken as reported in that table, and D and trimming were inferred from the DNA itself. The repertoire includes roughly 310,000 clones, around 91% of them detected once, and over 8% sits in the top ten. Per germline, CDR1 LGHDT and CDR2 YNNKEL (reference sequence). The CDR3 loop spans 13 amino acids. V was shortened by 2 bases and J by 4 bases, with 8 bases between the two germline ends.

What was sequenced was PBMCs or T cells enriched from blood (not recorded which). The clonotype originates from a woman between 40 and 50 years old who had recovered from COVID-19. The chain combines TRBV3-1 (or the pseudogene TRBV3-2) with TRBJ1-1; D not resolved. CDR3 coding DNA: TGTGCCAGCAGCCAAAAAGGAGCCACTGAAGCTTTCTTT. Its protein is CASSQKGATEAFF.